Presented here are 19 T cell receptor beta chains from one specimen sequenced in a study of early T cells in non-severe SARS-CoV-2 infection. MiXCR, run by TCRdb on the 5' RACE reads, gives a single entry per CDR3 protein. The data show tens of thousands of distinct CDR3 sequences, with roughly 4.5% seen just once and 5.6% held by the top ten. Sequenced material: whole blood. The receptors shown here come from an adult who was a healthcare worker with PCR-confirmed SARS-CoV-2 infection or an uninfected control (not recorded which).

This clonotype was picked up many times. J is TRBJ2-3 and V is TRBV20-1; D gene unclear. The CDR3 is 11 amino acids. Germline loops: CDR1 DFQATT, CDR2 SNEGSKA (reference sequence). The V and J ends lost 0 bases and 9 bases respectively, with 7 bases between them. CDR3 in amino acids: CSAREDWTQYF. The CDR3 DNA sequence: TGCAGTGCTAGAGAAGATTGGACGCAGTATTTT.

This clonotype was picked up many times. J is TRBJ2-3 and V is TRBV27; no definite D call. The germline V gene has CDR1 MNHEY and CDR2 SMNVEV (reference sequence). This CDR3 contains 16 residues. Between the trimmed V and J ends, which lost 7 bases and 1 base, there was a span of 18 bases. CDR3 bases: TGTGCCAGCACTCAATCGTGGGTTTTCGGCACAGATACGCAGTATTTT. Translated, it gives CASTQSWVFGTDTQYF.

This clonotype occurred many times. The chain carries TRBV20-1 and TRBJ2-3; the D is unclear. CDR3 size: 15 residues. Looked up from germline, CDR1 is DFQATT and CDR2 is SNEGSKA (reference sequence). Trimming shortened V by 0 bases and J by 3 bases, and 13 bases separated the two germline ends. The DNA for the CDR3 is TGCAGTGCTAGAGATGTGAAGGTTGGGACAGATACGCAGTATTTT. Protein product: CSARDVKVGTDTQYF.

In its sample, this clonotype was seen many times. The chain couples TRBV4-2 to TRBJ2-5, with 10 nucleotides matching TRBD2. V shed 0 bases, J shed 2 bases, and the junction held 3 bases outside the gene matches. CDR1 is LGHNA and CDR2 is YNFKEQ in the germline V gene. The CDR3 loop spans 16 amino acids. As DNA, the CDR3 is TGTGCCAGCAGCCAAGAACTAGCGGGGTTTCAAGAGACCCAGTACTTC. Translating it yields CASSQELAGFQETQYF.

This chain connects TRBV7-2 to TRBJ2-1; no definite D call. The CDR3 is made up of 13 amino acids. Germline-derived CDR1 and CDR2 are SGHTA and FQGNSA. V was trimmed by 9 bases and J by 0 bases, leaving 9 bases between them. CDR3 residues: CASSSSSYNEQFF. The DNA of the CDR3 is TGTGCCAGTTCCAGTAGCTCCTACAATGAGCAGTTCTTC.

The table lists this clonotype with a few counts. This chain links TRBV30 with TRBJ1-6, with 8 bases matching TRBD1. The J segment lost 7 bases and the V segment lost 3 bases, leaving 11 bases of the junction unmatched. Germline CDR1 GTSNPN, CDR2 SVGIG (reference sequence). The CDR3 loop spans 16 amino acids. Here the CDR3 DNA reads TGTGCCTGGAGGCGAAGTAGGACAGGGAACAATTCACCCCTCCACTTT. Translation: CAWRRSRTGNNSPLHF.

Details on this clonotype: A much larger clone sits a single nucleotide away, making a read error possible. The chain recombines TRBV7-8 with TRBJ2-7; D is unclear. This CDR3 comprises 13 residues. Germline-derived CDR1 and CDR2 are SGHVS and FQNEAQ. The CDR3 here is CDSSFRVSYEQYF. The CDR3 DNA reads as TGTGACAGCAGCTTCCGCGTTTCCTACGAGCAGTACTTC.

This clonotype was detected ten times or more. The chain carries TRBV9 and TRBJ2-2, with 9 bases that match TRBD2. The J segment lost 1 base and the V segment lost 4 bases, leaving 11 bases of the junction unmatched. The length of the CDR3 is 18 residues. Looked up from germline, CDR1 is SGDLS and CDR2 is YYNGEE. CDR3 residues: CASSPRPPSGENTGELFF. The CDR3 DNA reads TGTGCCAGCAGCCCGAGACCCCCTAGCGGGGAGAACACCGGGGAGCTGTTTTTT.

The table lists this clonotype with many counts. The chain uses TRBV5-1 and TRBJ2-5; D uncertain. Between the trimmed V and J ends, which lost 0 bases and 2 bases, there was a span of 2 bases. This CDR3 is 12 amino acids long. From germline, CDR1 is SGHRS and CDR2 YFSETQ. CDR3 amino acids: CASSLEQETQYF. In DNA form, the CDR3 reads TGCGCCAGCAGCTTGGAGCAAGAGACCCAGTACTTC.

This clonotype was recorded at least ten times. This chain uses TRBV7-7 with TRBJ2-3; D call uncertain. The CDR3 extends over 16 amino acids. Between the trimmed V and J ends, which lost 1 base and 2 bases, there was a span of 13 bases. Per the germline V gene, CDR1 is SSHAT and CDR2 is FNYEAQ (reference sequence). The CDR3 loop reads CASSLVCVKTTDTQYF. In nucleotides, the CDR3 is TGTGCCAGCAGCTTAGTTTGTGTTAAGACCACAGATACGCAGTATTTT.

The chain has TRBV29-1 and TRBJ2-2; D is undetermined. Germline V gives CDR1 SQVTM, CDR2 ANQGSEA. V lost 4 bases and J lost 7, with 10 bases in between. The CDR3 has 12 amino acids. In nucleotides, the CDR3 is TGCAGCGTTGTTTGGCCGAGCGGGGAGCTGTTTTTT. This codes for CSVVWPSGELFF.

Many counts were recorded for this clonotype. The rearrangement uses TRBV19 and TRBJ1-5, with D maybe TRBD1 (5 bases). CDR1 and CDR2 from the germline V gene are LNHDA and SQIVND (reference sequence). V dropped 10 bases and J dropped 3 bases, with 16 bases sitting between them. The CDR3 is 14 residues long. This chain's CDR3 is CATGTAGLNQPQHF. For the CDR3, the DNA is TGTGCCACCGGGACGGCAGGACTCAATCAGCCCCAGCATTTT.

This clonotype came up many times. This chain connects TRBV28 to TRBJ1-6, with D possibly being TRBD1 (5 bases). The length of the CDR3 is 14 residues. V gave up 8 bases and J gave up 4 bases, with 12 bases separating them. Germline assignment: CDR1 MDHEN and CDR2 SYDVKM. CDR3 amino acids: CASHRGRYNSPLHF. The CDR3 DNA reads as TGTGCCAGCCATCGGGGACGATATAATTCACCCCTCCACTTT.

This clonotype was detected many times. This rearrangement joins TRBV27 to TRBJ2-1, with a possible D match to TRBD1 (6 bases). V dropped 6 bases and J dropped 7 bases, with 13 bases sitting between them. Germline V gene data show CDR1 as MNHEY and CDR2 as SMNVEV (reference sequence). CDR3 length equals 13 residues. CDR3 nucleotides: TGTGCCAGCAGCTGGGGGCCGGGTAATGAGCAGTTCTTC. Protein product: CASSWGPGNEQFF.

This clonotype was recorded at least ten times. The chain is built from TRBV11-2 and TRBJ2-3; TRBD2 aligns across 8 bases. The J segment lost 4 bases and the V segment lost 5 bases, leaving 5 bases of the junction unmatched. CDR3 size: 14 residues. Germline CDR1 and CDR2: SGHAT and FQNNGV. Written as DNA, the CDR3 is TGTGCCAGCAGCCTAGCGGGCGGGGCAGATACGCAGTATTTT. It is translated as CASSLAGGADTQYF.

This clonotype was detected a few times. The genes are TRBV7-9 and TRBJ1-4; D is perhaps TRBD1 (5 bases). V lost 5 bases to trimming and J lost 4 bases, with 11 bases between them. The CDR3 contains 14 residues. Germline V gives CDR1 SEHNR, CDR2 FQNEAQ (reference sequence). In DNA, the CDR3 is TGTGCCAGCAGCGACGGGACGGTTAATGAAAAACTGTTTTTT. It encodes CASSDGTVNEKLFF.

This clonotype was counted at least ten times. This rearrangement joins TRBV7-2 to TRBJ1-5; no clear D gene. Trimming took 1 base from V and 6 from J, leaving 7 bases between them. This CDR3 region has 13 residues. In germline, CDR1 is SGHTA, CDR2 FQGNSA. The CDR3 region is CASSLEEGQPQHF. In DNA form, the CDR3 reads TGTGCCAGCAGCTTAGAAGAGGGTCAGCCCCAGCATTTT.

This clonotype was picked up one time. It may be a read error: a sequence one base away is much more abundant. The V call is TRBV6-1, the J call TRBJ2-6; a possible D gene is TRBD1 (5 bases). Germline CDR1 MNHNS, CDR2 SASEGT. CDR3 length: 15 residues. The CDR3 DNA sequence: TGTGCCAGCAGTGCCCGTTACTCTGGGGCCGACGTCCTGACTTTC. This translates into CASSARYSGADVLTF.

This clonotype was seen ten or more times. This sequence joins TRBV7-9 and TRBJ2-7; 8 bases align to TRBD1. This CDR3 spans 13 amino acids. Per the germline V gene, CDR1 is SEHNR and CDR2 is FQNEAQ (reference sequence). J lost 5 bases, V lost 5 bases, and 5 bases had no gene match. The CDR3 protein is CASSLRQGNEQYF. CDR3 in DNA: TGTGCCAGCAGCCTCAGACAGGGGAACGAGCAGTACTTC.